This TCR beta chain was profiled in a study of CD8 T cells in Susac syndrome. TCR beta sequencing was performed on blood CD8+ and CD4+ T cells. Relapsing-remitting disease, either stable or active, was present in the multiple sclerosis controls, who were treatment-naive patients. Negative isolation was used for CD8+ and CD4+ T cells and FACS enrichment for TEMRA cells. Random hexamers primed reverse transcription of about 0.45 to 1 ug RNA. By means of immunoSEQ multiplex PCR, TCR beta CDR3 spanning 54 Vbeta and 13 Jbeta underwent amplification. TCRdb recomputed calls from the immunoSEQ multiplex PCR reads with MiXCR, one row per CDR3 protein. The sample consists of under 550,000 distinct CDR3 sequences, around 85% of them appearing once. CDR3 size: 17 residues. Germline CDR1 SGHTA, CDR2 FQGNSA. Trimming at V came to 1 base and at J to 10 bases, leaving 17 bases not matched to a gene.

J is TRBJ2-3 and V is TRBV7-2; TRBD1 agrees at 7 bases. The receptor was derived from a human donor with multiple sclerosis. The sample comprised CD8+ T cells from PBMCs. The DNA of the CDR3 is TGTGCCAGCAGCTTAGTTATCGGTTCAGGGGGAATTAGTGCGCAGTATTTT. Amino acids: CASSLVIGSGGISAQYF.